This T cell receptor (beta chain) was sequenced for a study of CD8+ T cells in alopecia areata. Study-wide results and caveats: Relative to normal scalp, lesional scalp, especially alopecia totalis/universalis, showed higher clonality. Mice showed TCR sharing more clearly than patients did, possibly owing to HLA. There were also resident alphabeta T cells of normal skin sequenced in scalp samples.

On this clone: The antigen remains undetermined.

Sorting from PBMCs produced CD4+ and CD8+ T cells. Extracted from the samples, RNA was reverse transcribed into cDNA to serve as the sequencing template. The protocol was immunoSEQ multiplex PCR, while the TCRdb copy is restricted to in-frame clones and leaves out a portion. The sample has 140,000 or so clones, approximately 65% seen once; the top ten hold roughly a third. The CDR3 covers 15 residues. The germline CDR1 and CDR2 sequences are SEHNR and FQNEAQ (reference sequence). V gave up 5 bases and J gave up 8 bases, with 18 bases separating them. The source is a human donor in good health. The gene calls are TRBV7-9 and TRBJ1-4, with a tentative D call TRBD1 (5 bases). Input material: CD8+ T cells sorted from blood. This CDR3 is CASSAWDSLVEKLFF. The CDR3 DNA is TGTGCCAGCAGCGCCTGGGACTCACTCGTAGAAAAACTGTTTTTT.